The 28 T cell receptor beta chains presented below share a single source sample, sequenced in a study of blood T cell repertoires in COVID-19. Generated by immunoSEQ multiplex PCR, the TCRdb table keeps only in-frame clones and is missing some. The table lists approximately 270,000 clones, 85% to 90% of them singletons. Sequencing input: PBMCs or T cells enriched from blood (not recorded which). These receptors all stem from a woman aged 25 to 39 with acute COVID-19.

The rearrangement links TRBV4-2 to TRBJ2-2; 14 bases agree with TRBD2. The CDR3 spans 19 residues. Germline CDR1 is LGHNA and CDR2 is YNFKEQ. J lost 1 base, V lost 4 bases, and 8 bases had no gene match. DNA for the CDR3: TGTGCCAGCAGCCCGGGGACTAGCGGGAGATTATGGAACACCGGGGAGCTGTTTTTT. Translated, it gives CASSPGTSGRLWNTGELFF.

The V call is TRBV18, the J call TRBJ2-7; 11 bases match TRBD2. The CDR3 covers 19 residues. The V and J ends lost 5 bases and 2 bases, in that order; junction bases with no gene match: 17. Germline CDR1 KGHSH, CDR2 LQKENI. The CDR3 DNA follows: TGTGCCAGCTCAACTGCGGGACTAGCGGACGTCCAGAGTCCCTACGAGCAGTACTTC. Protein product: CASSTAGLADVQSPYEQYF.

To note about this clone: Other nucleotide sequences from this sample produce the same CDR3. The CDR3 DNA is TGTGCCAGCAGCCAGAACAAGGGGGGGGACAATGAGCAGTTCTTC. Amino acids: CASSQNKGGDNEQFF. The chain has TRBV7-7 and TRBJ2-1; perhaps TRBD2 as D (7 bases). The V end lost 5 bases, the J end lost 5 bases, and 16 bases lay between the germline ends. Germline V CDR1 and CDR2: SSHAT, FNYEAQ (reference sequence). The CDR3 has 15 residues.

The chain has TRBV7-6 and TRBJ2-4; 12 bases fit TRBD2. Looked up from germline, CDR1 is SGHVS and CDR2 is FNYEAQ. The ends lost 5 bases at V and 5 bases at J; junction bases unmatched: 4. The CDR3 sequence is 15 residues long. For the CDR3, the DNA is TGTGCCAGCAGCGAGGGACTAGCGGGTGAAAACATTCAGTACTTC. It is translated as CASSEGLAGENIQYF.

This sequence joins TRBV2 and TRBJ2-5, with D possibly TRBD2 on 5 matching bases. Trimming took off 6 bases at V and 3 bases at J, with 11 bases between the two ends. Germline V gene lookup returns CDR1 SNHLY and CDR2 FYNNEI. This CDR3 is 13 amino acids long. The CDR3 loop is CASRRTREETQYF. The DNA for the CDR3 is TGTGCCAGCAGGCGGACTCGGGAAGAGACCCAGTACTTC.

The rearrangement uses TRBV28 and TRBJ1-5, with 7 bases matching TRBD1. Losses at the gene ends were 2 bases for V and 1 base for J; bases not matched to a gene: 5. Germline V gene lookup returns CDR1 MDHEN and CDR2 SYDVKM. This CDR3 is 16 amino acids long. The CDR3, as DNA: TGTGCCAGCAGTTTAGTGACAGGGCTAAGCAATCAGCCCCAGCATTTT. Its translation: CASSLVTGLSNQPQHF.

The genes are TRBV9 and TRBJ2-2; TRBD2 agrees at 14 bases. The ends lost 0 bases at V and 3 bases at J; junction bases unmatched: 1. CDR1 and CDR2 from the germline V gene are SGDLS and YYNGEE. The length of the CDR3 is 17 residues. DNA of the CDR3: TGTGCCAGCAGCGTAGGACTAGCGGGAGGGGACACCGGGGAGCTGTTTTTT. Protein: CASSVGLAGGDTGELFF.

The chain combines TRBV28 with TRBJ2-5; the match to TRBD2 covers 8 bases. After removal of 7 bases from V and 5 bases from J, the junction contained 18 bases not matched to a gene. From germline, CDR1 is MDHEN and CDR2 SYDVKM. This CDR3 has 17 amino acids. The CDR3 DNA is TGTGCCAGCACCACAGGGATAGCGGGATTGTTAAGGGAGACCCAGTACTTC. This encodes CASTTGIAGLLRETQYF.

The chain employs TRBV5-1 and TRBJ2-2; D is perhaps TRBD1 (6 bases). V lost 4 bases and J lost 0, with 10 bases in between. CDR1 is SGHRS and CDR2 is YFSETQ in the germline V gene. The CDR3 loop spans 15 amino acids. The CDR3 coding sequence is TGCGCCAGCAGCCTGGGACAAACGAACACCGGGGAGCTGTTTTTT. Translating gives CASSLGQTNTGELFF. Full variable domain (outside the CDR3, taken from reference TRBV5-1 and TRBJ2-2): KAGVTQTPRYLIKTRGQQVTLSCSPISGHRSVSWYQQTPGQGLQFLFEYFSETQRNKGNFPGRFSGRQFSNSRSEMNVSTLELGDSALYLCASSLGQTNTGELFFGEGSRLTVL.

In this sample, this clone turned up once. The chain has TRBV11-3 and TRBJ2-3, with D possibly matching TRBD2 (6 bases). V lost 5 bases to trimming and J lost 5 bases, with 8 bases between them. This CDR3 has 12 residues. Germline V gene sequence: CDR1 SGHNT, CDR2 YENEEA. For the CDR3, the DNA is TGTGCCAGCAGCCCCGGGGGAGATACGCAGTATTTT. Its protein is CASSPGGDTQYF. Variable domain in full (rest from reference TRBV11-3 and TRBJ2-3): EAGVVQSPRYKIIEKKQPVAFWCNPISGHNTLYWYLQNLGQGPELLIRYENEEAVDDSQLPKDRFSAERLKGVDSTLKIQPAELGDSAVYLCASSPGGDTQYFGPGTRLTVL.

The J gene is TRBJ1-1, the V gene TRBV4-2, with 9 bases matching TRBD1. CDR1 is LGHNA, CDR2 YNFKEQ, per germline. Unmatched junction bases numbered 7, after V lost 8 bases and J lost 3 bases. The CDR3 runs 14 residues. CDR3 nucleotides: TGTGCCAGCCGGACAGGGGCCTTGTACACTGAAGCTTTCTTT. This translates into CASRTGALYTEAFF.

The chain is built from TRBV5-5 and TRBJ2-7, with a possible D match to TRBD2 (6 bases). The V end was cut by 0 bases, the J end by 1 base, with 11 bases between. CDR1 and CDR2 from the germline V gene are SGHKS and YYEKEE (reference sequence). CDR3 length equals 15 residues. This CDR3 reads CASSLAVAVSYEQYF. Written as DNA, the CDR3 is TGTGCCAGCAGCTTGGCAGTAGCGGTATCCTACGAGCAGTACTTC. The entire variable domain, with the rest obtained from reference TRBV5-5 and TRBJ2-7, is as follows: DAGVTQSPTHLIKTRGQQVTLRCSPISGHKSVSWYQQVLGQGPQFIFQYYEKEERGRGNFPDRFSARQFPNYSSELNVNALLLGDSALYLCASSLAVAVSYEQYFGPGTRLTVT.

The chain has TRBV6-4 and TRBJ2-3; 7 nucleotides agree with TRBD2. Germline loops: CDR1 MRHNA, CDR2 SNTAGT. This CDR3 contains 15 residues. V was clipped by 3 bases and J by 2 bases; unmatched bases: 5. CDR3 DNA sequence: TGTGCCAGCAGTGAGCAGGGAGGGCACACAGATACGCAGTATTTT. Its translation: CASSEQGGHTDTQYF.

The V call is TRBV27, the J call TRBJ2-2; 8 positions agree with TRBD2. Per the germline V gene, CDR1 is MNHEY and CDR2 is SMNVEV (reference sequence). The CDR3 loop spans 14 amino acids. Trimming at V came to 8 bases and at J to 7 bases, leaving 9 bases not matched to a gene. In DNA form, the CDR3 reads TGTGCCAGCGGCGAGAGCGGGAGAGTCGGGGAGCTGTTTTTT. It codes for CASGESGRVGELFF.

This clone was detected a few times. The CDR3 coding sequence is TGTGCCAGCAGCCAAGATGAGGCTAGCGGGGCCTACGAGCAGTACTTC. This translates into CASSQDEASGAYEQYF. The chain combines TRBV4-2 with TRBJ2-7; 9 bases agree with TRBD2. CDR3 size: 16 residues. Germline trimming cut 0 bases from V and 2 bases from J; bases unmatched to any gene: 5. From germline, CDR1 is LGHNA and CDR2 YNFKEQ.

V is TRBV6-6 and J is TRBJ1-2; 8 bases map to TRBD1. J was trimmed by 3 bases and V by 5 bases; bases with no gene match: 8. Germline lookup yields CDR1 MNHNY and CDR2 SVGAGI (reference sequence). CDR3 length: 15 residues. CDR3 nucleotides: TGTGCCAGCAGTCTATTGGACAGGGAGTACTATGGCTACACCTTC. This gives the protein CASSLLDREYYGYTF.

This chain connects TRBV6-4 to TRBJ2-7, with D perhaps TRBD2 (5 bases). Trimming stripped 2 bases from V and 3 bases from J, with 14 bases between. Germline values: CDR1 MRHNA, CDR2 SNTAGT. The CDR3 is 15 amino acids. This CDR3 reads CASSDLGGSFYEQYF. CDR3 sequence (DNA): TGTGCCAGCAGTGACCTCGGAGGTTCCTTCTACGAGCAGTACTTC.

The genes are TRBV5-4 and TRBJ2-7; TRBD2 agrees at 13 bases. The germline V gene encodes CDR1 SGHNT and CDR2 YYREEE (reference sequence). V lost 3 bases to trimming and J lost 5 bases; unmatched junction nucleotides: 8. This CDR3 has 16 residues. This CDR3 reads CASSSGLAGANHEQYF. The CDR3 DNA sequence: TGTGCCAGCAGCTCCGGACTAGCGGGAGCCAACCACGAGCAGTACTTC.

The chain couples TRBV20-1 to TRBJ2-2; possibly TRBD1 for D (6 bases). Germline V CDR1 and CDR2: DFQATT, SNEGSKA (reference sequence). The CDR3 spans 14 residues. The V and J ends lost 3 bases and 0 bases respectively, with 8 bases between them. The CDR3 spells CSASHRANTGELFF. For the CDR3, the DNA is TGCAGTGCTAGTCACAGGGCGAACACCGGGGAGCTGTTTTTT.

The chain carries TRBV7-6 and TRBJ2-1; D may be TRBD2 (6 bases). The CDR3 runs to 12 residues. Trimming removed 6 bases from V and 8 bases from J, with 11 bases in between. CDR1 and CDR2 from the germline V gene are SGHVS and FNYEAQ. CDR3 in amino acids: CASRPLADEQFF. For the CDR3, the DNA is TGTGCCAGCAGGCCACTAGCCGATGAGCAGTTCTTC.

This sequence joins TRBV28 and TRBJ2-1; TRBD2 matches at 8 bases. Germline V lookup: CDR1 MDHEN, CDR2 SYDVKM. The CDR3 contains 16 residues. V dropped 4 bases and J dropped 5; count of bases not matched to a gene: 10. The CDR3 DNA is TGTGCCAGCAGTTCGCGTCGGGGGGGAAGTCACAATGAGCAGTTCTTC. This codes for CASSSRRGGSHNEQFF.

This chain connects TRBV28 to TRBJ2-1; D remains unclear. V was trimmed by 5 bases and J by 2 bases, leaving 16 bases between them. This CDR3 comprises 16 residues. CDR1 is MDHEN, CDR2 SYDVKM, per germline. The CDR3 DNA sequence: TGTGCCAGCAGTGAAGTAACCTCTGCGGCCTACAATGAGCAGTTCTTC. The encoded protein is CASSEVTSAAYNEQFF.

The V call is TRBV7-9, the J call TRBJ2-6, with 8 nucleotides matching TRBD1. The CDR3 extends over 17 amino acids. V shed 5 bases and J 4 bases; nucleotides not matched to a gene: 10. Per the germline V gene, CDR1 is SEHNR and CDR2 is FQNEAQ (reference sequence). CDR3 sequence: CASSTRQGSRGANVLTF. The CDR3 coding sequence is TGTGCCAGCAGCACGAGACAGGGGTCGAGAGGGGCCAACGTCCTGACTTTC.

The chain couples TRBV6-6 to TRBJ2-1; D is possibly TRBD2 (6 bases). The CDR3 runs to 15 residues. Germline values: CDR1 MNHNY, CDR2 SVGAGI (reference sequence). V lost 7 bases, J lost 5 bases, and 18 bases lay in between. As DNA, the CDR3 is TGTGCCAGCACCAAAGAACCGGGACTTGACAATGAGCAGTTCTTC. Protein: CASTKEPGLDNEQFF.

V is TRBV28 and J is TRBJ2-7, with 10 bases that match TRBD1. After removal of 6 bases from V and 5 bases from J, the junction contained 16 bases not matched to a gene. Per germline, CDR1 MDHEN and CDR2 SYDVKM. The length of the CDR3 is 17 residues. CDR3 in DNA: TGTGCCAGCAGCCCTATGGCCCTCGGGACAGGGGCTGACGAGCAGTACTTC. It translates to CASSPMALGTGADEQYF.

The gene calls are TRBV29-1 and TRBJ1-1; weak D call: TRBD1 (5 bases). Trimming shortened V by 7 bases and J by 4 bases, and 19 bases separated the two germline ends. The CDR3 runs to 14 residues. The germline V gene has CDR1 SQVTM and CDR2 ANQGSEA. In DNA form, the CDR3 reads TGCAGCGCTGATGGCGGGGGGACTGGCACTGAAGCTTTCTTT. Translating it yields CSADGGGTGTEAFF.

This chain connects TRBV4-2 to TRBJ2-3, with D possibly matching TRBD2 (6 bases). Trimming removed 0 bases from V and 3 bases from J, with 13 bases in between. The CDR3 has 16 amino acids. CDR1 LGHNA and CDR2 YNFKEQ come from the germline V gene. CDR3 DNA sequence: TGTGCCAGCAGCCAAGAGCGGGCGGCGGGGACAGATACGCAGTATTTT. Translated: CASSQERAAGTDTQYF.

The V call is TRBV7-9, the J call TRBJ1-3; 7 bases map to TRBD1. The CDR3 has 18 amino acids. Losses at the gene ends were 5 bases for V and 4 bases for J; bases not matched to a gene: 17. CDR1 and CDR2 from the germline V gene are SEHNR and FQNEAQ (reference sequence). CDR3 loop: CASSHPTRQGKLGNTIYF. In nucleotides, the CDR3 is TGTGCCAGCAGCCACCCCACTCGACAGGGAAAGTTAGGAAACACCATATATTTT.